The next 21 T cell receptor beta chains were all read from a single sample in a study of blood T cell repertoires in COVID-19. The repertoire was sequenced with immunoSEQ multiplex PCR; TCRdb's copy has only in-frame clones and lacks some. The profile shows approximately 140,000 clones, 88% of them singletons. Material: peripheral blood. The origin of the receptors is a man in his sixties with active or convalescent COVID-19.

The chain couples TRBV28 to TRBJ1-1; D ambiguous. V lost 6 bases, J lost 1 base, and 12 bases lay in between. The CDR3 has 14 residues. Germline CDR1 and CDR2: MDHEN and SYDVKM. CDR3 sequence: CASREAAKNTEAFF. As DNA, the CDR3 is TGTGCCAGCAGGGAAGCGGCTAAGAACACTGAAGCTTTCTTT.

The DNA of the CDR3 is TGCGCCAGCAGCCAAGCGAACTATGGCTACACCTTC. Its protein is CASSQANYGYTF. This chain joins TRBV4-1 and TRBJ1-2; no definite D call. Germline lookup yields CDR1 MGHRA and CDR2 YSYEKL. This CDR3 region has 12 residues. Trimming pared 1 base from V and 2 bases from J, leaving 2 bases between.

The chain combines TRBV4-1 with TRBJ2-5; 7 bases line up with TRBD1. The CDR3 totals 17 residues. The V gene end was trimmed by 1 base and the J gene end by 0 bases; junction bases not matched to a gene: 8. Germline CDR1 reads MGHRA; CDR2 reads YSYEKL. The CDR3 DNA is TGCGCCAGCAGCCAAGTCGGGACAGATAAGTACCAAGAGACCCAGTACTTC. It is translated as CASSQVGTDKYQETQYF.

The J gene is TRBJ2-2, the V gene TRBV24-1; 9 bases are shared with TRBD1. The CDR3 consists of 15 residues. The germline CDR1 and CDR2 sequences are KGHDR and SFDVKD. Trimming cost V 1 base and J 10 bases; bases outside gene matches: 6. DNA of the CDR3: TGTGCCACCAGTGATTTAACACAGGGGGCTGAGGAGCTGTTTTTT. Protein sequence: CATSDLTQGAEELFF.

The chain is built from TRBV5-5 and TRBJ1-2; D is undetermined. Germline loops: CDR1 SGHKS, CDR2 YYEKEE (reference sequence). The CDR3 runs 13 residues. Trimming cost V 2 bases and J 3 bases, with 8 bases left between them. The CDR3 DNA reads TGTGCCAGCAGCTTATCCACGGACTATGGCTACACCTTC. Its protein is CASSLSTDYGYTF.

This clone came up once. The chain recombines TRBV6-5 with TRBJ2-7, with TRBD1 matching 8 bases. The germline gives CDR1 MNHEY, CDR2 SVGAGI. V trimming: 8 bases; J trimming: 4 bases; junction bases outside the gene matches: 7. There are 13 residues in the CDR3. CDR3 sequence reads: CASGTGILYEQYF. The CDR3 coding sequence is TGTGCCAGCGGGACAGGCATTCTTTACGAGCAGTACTTC.

This clone was seen only a few times. The J gene is TRBJ2-7, the V gene TRBV5-1; the match to TRBD2 covers 7 bases. This CDR3 contains 14 residues. CDR1 SGHRS and CDR2 YFSETQ come from the germline V gene. V gave up 0 bases and J gave up 3 bases; unmatched junction bases: 3. The CDR3 DNA sequence: TGCGCCAGCAGCTTGGTCGGCGGGAGCTACGAGCAGTACTTC. Translating it yields CASSLVGGSYEQYF. Full variable domain (rest looked up from reference TRBV5-1 and TRBJ2-7): KAGVTQTPRYLIKTRGQQVTLSCSPISGHRSVSWYQQTPGQGLQFLFEYFSETQRNKGNFPGRFSGRQFSNSRSEMNVSTLELGDSALYLCASSLVGGSYEQYFGPGTRLTVT.

The J gene is TRBJ2-1, the V gene TRBV19; TRBD2 aligns across 8 bases. CDR1 is LNHDA, CDR2 SQIVND, per germline (reference sequence). The CDR3 runs to 17 residues. J lost 5 bases, V lost 5 bases, and 14 bases had no gene match. CDR3 loop: CASSAGRARYYDNEQFF. The CDR3, as DNA: TGTGCCAGTAGTGCCGGGAGGGCCCGGTATTACGACAATGAGCAGTTCTTC. The full variable domain, in which reference TRBV19 and TRBJ2-1 provide the parts outside the CDR3, is DGGITQSPKYLFRKEGQNVTLSCEQNLNHDAMYWYRQDPGQGLRLIYYSQIVNDFQKGDIAEGYSVSREKKESFPLTVTSAQKNPTAFYLCASSAGRARYYDNEQFFGPGTRLTVL.

V is TRBV25-1 and J is TRBJ2-7; possible D gene TRBD2, 6 bases. The CDR3 runs to 14 residues. Trimming removed 4 bases at V and 5 bases at J, with 15 bases between. Germline CDR1 and CDR2: MGHDK and SYGVNS. CDR3 amino acids: CASSVGGPVNEQYF. CDR3 in DNA: TGTGCCAGCAGTGTTGGAGGGCCAGTAAACGAGCAGTACTTC.

The chain employs TRBV28 and TRBJ1-6; D perhaps matches TRBD1 (5 bases). Per the germline V gene, CDR1 is MDHEN and CDR2 is SYDVKM. With 0 bases removed from V and 14 bases from J, the gap between germline ends came to 17 bases. The CDR3 extends over 15 amino acids. The CDR3 protein is CASSLWRDSLGTLHF. The CDR3 coding sequence is TGTGCCAGCAGTTTATGGCGAGACAGCCTTGGGACCCTCCACTTT.

The chain has TRBV28 and TRBJ1-1; D is perhaps TRBD1 (6 bases). The CDR3 consists of 13 residues. The germline V gene encodes CDR1 MDHEN and CDR2 SYDVKM. Trimming took 6 bases from V and 8 from J, leaving 16 bases between them. The CDR3: CASSLEATGEAFF. The CDR3 coding sequence is TGTGCCAGCAGCCTAGAAGCCACAGGGGAAGCTTTCTTT. Looking up the rest from reference TRBV28 and TRBJ1-1 gives the full variable domain: DVKVTQSSRYLVKRTGEKVFLECVQDMDHENMFWYRQDPGLGLRLIYFSYDVKMKEKGDIPEGYSVSREKKERFSLILESASTNQTSMYLCASSLEATGEAFFGQGTRLTVV.

The V gene is TRBV19, the J gene TRBJ2-7; D not certain. From germline, CDR1 is LNHDA and CDR2 SQIVND (reference sequence). This CDR3 spans 13 amino acids. With 0 bases removed from V and 3 bases from J, the gap between germline ends came to 6 bases. The CDR3 nucleotides read TGTGCCAGTAGTATAGAGAACGGCTACGAGCAGTACTTC. This encodes CASSIENGYEQYF.

The chain uses TRBV11-3 and TRBJ2-5; D possibly corresponds to TRBD2 (5 bases). The V end lost 4 bases, the J end lost 5 bases, and 5 bases lay between the germline ends. Germline assignment: CDR1 SGHNT and CDR2 YENEEA. This CDR3 spans 11 amino acids. CDR3 nucleotides: TGTGCCAGCAGCTCGGGGGAGACCCAGTACTTC. Amino acids: CASSSGETQYF.

This sequence joins TRBV7-9 and TRBJ1-5; D unresolved. Germline V lookup: CDR1 SEHNR, CDR2 FQNEAQ (reference sequence). This CDR3 is 15 amino acids long. The ends were cut back, 8 bases at V and 2 bases at J, with 16 bases in the middle. The CDR3 coding sequence is TGTGCCAGCCAAGGAGGGTTGAACGGCAATCAGCCCCAGCATTTT. Its protein product is CASQGGLNGNQPQHF. Full variable domain (rest looked up from reference TRBV7-9 and TRBJ1-5): DTGVSQNPRHKITKRGQNVTFRCDPISEHNRLYWYRQTLGQGPEFLTYFQNEAQLEKSRLLSDRFSAERPKGSFSTLEIQRTEQGDSAMYLCASQGGLNGNQPQHFGDGTRLSIL.

The rearrangement links TRBV24-1 to TRBJ2-3; D gene ambiguous. Trimming left V 3 bases short and J 2 bases short, with 14 bases between. The V gene's germline CDR1 is KGHDR and CDR2 SFDVKD. The CDR3 sequence is 16 residues long. For the CDR3, the DNA is TGTGCCACCAGTGATCTAGGCACCCATGACACAGATACGCAGTATTTT. This codes for CATSDLGTHDTDTQYF.

The V call is TRBV6-5, the J call TRBJ1-1; D call uncertain. The CDR3 length is 14 residues. The V gene's germline CDR1 is MNHEY and CDR2 SVGAGI. V lost 0 bases and J 1 base, leaving 6 bases between the germline ends. The CDR3 loop reads CASSYSARNTEAFF. In DNA, the CDR3 is TGTGCCAGCAGTTACTCTGCCAGGAACACTGAAGCTTTCTTT.

V gene TRBV11-2 combines with J gene TRBJ2-2, with TRBD2 matching 9 bases. Germline lookup yields CDR1 SGHAT and CDR2 FQNNGV. The CDR3 covers 16 residues. The J segment lost 5 bases and the V segment lost 6 bases, leaving 10 bases of the junction unmatched. The CDR3 sequence is CASSVGGLAVTGELFF. Here the CDR3 DNA reads TGTGCCAGCAGTGTAGGGGGACTAGCAGTGACCGGGGAGCTGTTTTTT.

This chain uses TRBV6-1 with TRBJ2-1; 7 bases fit TRBD2. Germline V gene data show CDR1 as MNHNS and CDR2 as SASEGT. Unmatched junction bases numbered 5, after V lost 3 bases and J lost 6 bases. The CDR3 runs 14 residues. The CDR3 DNA follows: TGTGCCAGCAGTGAGGGGGGGATCGGCAATGAGCAGTTCTTC. Protein sequence: CASSEGGIGNEQFF.

The chain links TRBV27 to TRBJ2-6; D is possibly TRBD2 (6 bases). Germline loops: CDR1 MNHEY, CDR2 SMNVEV (reference sequence). This CDR3 is built from 13 residues. The V end lost 10 bases, the J end lost 1 base, and 8 bases lay between the germline ends. The DNA of the CDR3 is TGTGCCACGGGGAGGTCTGGGGCCAACGTCCTGACTTTC. It specifies CATGRSGANVLTF.

The CDR3 DNA follows: TGTGCCAGCAGTCCCAGACTAGCGGGGGGAGAGACCCAGTACTTC. This translates into CASSPRLAGGETQYF. V is TRBV27 and J is TRBJ2-5, with 13 bases identical to TRBD2. V gave up 5 bases and J gave up 4 bases; unmatched junction bases: 4. CDR3 length: 15 residues. Germline loops: CDR1 MNHEY, CDR2 SMNVEV (reference sequence).

The chain has TRBV7-2 and TRBJ2-1, with 9 nucleotides matching TRBD1. CDR3 length: 15 residues. Germline V gene sequence: CDR1 SGHTA, CDR2 FQGNSA. Losses at the gene ends were 5 bases for V and 2 bases for J; bases not matched to a gene: 4. The CDR3 DNA follows: TGTGCCAGCAGCGCCTGGACAGGGGCCTACAATGAGCAGTTCTTC. Translated: CASSAWTGAYNEQFF.